The 14 T cell receptor beta chains reported below all come from one sample, sequenced in a study of a mutant IDH1 vaccine in newly diagnosed glioma (dated by TCRdb to the early 2020s). These TCRs are of unknown antigen specificity. To prepare the library, the immunoSEQ multiplex PCR assay was applied. TCRdb carries this immuneACCESS record with in-frame sequences only. Its versions omit some clonotypes, under half of them owing to an unresolved V gene in the studies checked, with the rest unexplained. The sample data list roughly 60,000 clones, and approximately 84% of these were observed just once. Roughly 4% of the sample comes from the top ten. The time point label, read with the paper, signifies: week 23, last vaccination. Each vaccine dose, consisting of 300 ug of a 20-mer mutant IDH1 peptide in Montanide, was administered subcutaneously with topical imiquimod. Sequences were derived from PBMCs, sampled from a glioma patient whose treatment included an IDH1 peptide vaccine. The source is a young man with glioma.

The rearrangement joins TRBV6-1 to TRBJ1-5; the D gene is possibly TRBD1 (6 bases). The V gene's germline CDR1 is MNHNS and CDR2 SASEGT. The CDR3 is made up of 18 amino acids. V lost 3 bases and J 1 base, leaving 19 bases between the germline ends. The CDR3 bases are TGTGCCAGCAGTGATCGCCCATTGGGACAAGGGAGCAATCAGCCCCAGCATTTT. It specifies CASSDRPLGQGSNQPQHF.

There are a few counts of this clone. The chain combines TRBV11-3 with TRBJ2-7; 8 nucleotides align to TRBD2. Germline CDR1 reads SGHNT; CDR2 reads YENEEA. The CDR3 runs 13 residues. With 5 bases clipped from V and 7 bases from J, the junction kept 7 bases outside the gene matches. The CDR3 here is CASSPPGGREQYF. The CDR3 nucleotides are TGTGCCAGCAGCCCCCCGGGAGGGAGGGAGCAGTACTTC.

The chain employs TRBV6-5 and TRBJ2-5; D is uncertain. The tail of the sequence fits TRBJ2-7 better, so the J call may be wrong. Germline CDR1 MNHEY, CDR2 SVGAGI. This CDR3 has 13 residues. CDR3 nucleotide sequence: TGTGCCAGCAGTTATCGTAGAGGTTACGAGCAGTACTTC. Translating gives CASSYRRGYEQYF.

The gene calls are TRBV19 and TRBJ2-7, with 12 bases identical to TRBD1. The CDR3 length is 14 residues. V lost 5 bases, J lost 5 bases, and 4 bases stayed unmatched. Germline CDR1 reads LNHDA; CDR2 reads SQIVND (reference sequence). The CDR3 bases are TGTGCCAGTAGTTGGGGACAGGGGGCCAACGAGCAGTACTTC. It codes for CASSWGQGANEQYF.

The gene calls are TRBV28 and TRBJ1-4; 8 nucleotides align to TRBD1. CDR3 length equals 13 residues. Losses at the gene ends were 3 bases for V and 12 bases for J; bases not matched to a gene: 6. CDR1 MDHEN and CDR2 SYDVKM come from the germline V gene. The CDR3 loop is CASSLDRVDQLFF. CDR3 sequence (DNA): TGTGCCAGCAGTTTGGACAGGGTGGATCAACTGTTTTTT.

In its sample, this clone was seen a few times. The chain couples TRBV7-9 to TRBJ1-1; a weak D match, TRBD1 (5 bases). CDR1 and CDR2 from the germline V gene are SEHNR and FQNEAQ (reference sequence). This CDR3 is built from 15 residues. V lost 6 bases to trimming and J lost 1 base, with 15 bases between them. CDR3 sequence: CASRPTGTRNTEAFF. DNA of the CDR3: TGTGCCAGCAGGCCAACCGGGACTAGGAACACTGAAGCTTTCTTT.

The gene calls are TRBV18 and TRBJ2-3; D is ambiguous. Trimming shortened V by 6 bases and J by 3 bases, and 1 base separated the two germline ends. The CDR3 contains 10 residues. The germline CDR1 and CDR2 sequences are KGHSH and LQKENI. The CDR3: CASSTDTQYF. As DNA, the CDR3 is TGTGCCAGCTCTACAGATACGCAGTATTTT. The full variable domain, completed using reference TRBV18 and TRBJ2-3, is NAGVMQNPRHLVRRRGQEARLRCSPMKGHSHVYWYRQLPEEGLKFMVYLQKENIIDESGMPKERFSAEFPKEGPSILRIQQVVRGDSAAYFCASSTDTQYFGPGTRLTVL.

J is TRBJ1-4 and V is TRBV27; D is perhaps TRBD1 (5 bases). Germline V CDR1 and CDR2: MNHEY, SMNVEV (reference sequence). V lost 7 bases and J lost 6, with 18 bases in between. The CDR3 is 15 amino acids. CDR3 sequence (DNA): TGTGCCAGCAAGCGGAGGGGCCCCTCGTATGAAAAACTGTTTTTT. It specifies CASKRRGPSYEKLFF.

The rearrangement links TRBV7-9 to TRBJ2-7, with D perhaps TRBD2 (5 bases). CDR3 length: 18 amino acids. V was cut by 1 base and J by 0 bases, with 19 bases left in between. Germline V gene lookup returns CDR1 SEHNR and CDR2 FQNEAQ (reference sequence). The chain's CDR3 is CASSLGRGRTSSSYEQYF. CDR3 sequence (DNA): TGTGCCAGCAGCTTAGGACGGGGTCGAACCTCGAGCTCCTACGAGCAGTACTTC.

The chain is built from TRBV6-4 and TRBJ2-3; D could derive from TRBD1 or TRBD2 (6 bases each). This CDR3 spans 14 amino acids. Germline loops: CDR1 MRHNA, CDR2 SNTAGT. V lost 5 bases and J 1 base, leaving 10 bases between the germline ends. CDR3 nucleotides: TGTGCCAGCAGTCCGGGGGCGGGCACAGATACGCAGTATTTT. Translating gives CASSPGAGTDTQYF.

The chain recombines TRBV5-6 with TRBJ1-3, with TRBD1 matching 8 bases. The V segment lost 4 bases and the J segment 4 bases; nucleotides outside the gene matches: 4. This CDR3 has 14 residues. Germline V gives CDR1 SGHDT, CDR2 YYEEEE. For the CDR3, the DNA is TGTGCCAGCAGCGCCAGGACAGGGGGAAACACCATATATTTT. Residues: CASSARTGGNTIYF.

This chain joins TRBV6-1 and TRBJ1-2; 8 nucleotides agree with TRBD1. The V gene end was trimmed by 4 bases and the J gene end by 4 bases; junction bases not matched to a gene: 2. CDR3 length: 13 residues. Germline CDR1 and CDR2: MNHNS and SASEGT. The CDR3 bases are TGTGCCAGCAGTGCCAGGGGGCCCTATGGCTACACCTTC. Translating gives CASSARGPYGYTF.

The chain uses TRBV6-6 and TRBJ2-5; TRBD2 might be the D (5 bases). V was cut by 6 bases and J by 2 bases, with 10 bases left in between. The CDR3 has 13 residues. CDR1 and CDR2 from the germline V gene are MNHNY and SVGAGI (reference sequence). The CDR3 DNA reads as TGTGCCAGCAGAGGACTCCTTCAAGAGACCCAGTACTTC. It yields the protein CASRGLLQETQYF.

The chain links TRBV6-1 to TRBJ2-2, with 10 bases aligning to TRBD1. The junction had 6 bases not matched to a gene; V was cut back by 7 bases and J by 4 bases. This CDR3 region has 15 residues. CDR1 is MNHNS and CDR2 is SASEGT in the germline V gene. The CDR3 DNA reads TGTGCCAGCAAAAAGGACAGGGGGAGCACCGGGGAGCTGTTTTTT. It yields the protein CASKKDRGSTGELFF.